The 3 T cell receptor beta chains listed next were all sequenced from one sample in a study. MiXCR, run by TCRdb on the RT-PCR reads, gives a single entry per CDR3 protein. This table has around 700,000 distinct CDR3 sequences, 11% to 15% appearing once. Specimen: memory CD4+ T cells from blood. These receptor sequences come from a female donor in good health, serving as a healthy control.

This clonotype was found a few times. The chain couples TRBV6-1 to TRBJ1-1, with TRBD1 identical over 8 bases. The V and J ends lost 5 bases and 0 bases, in that order; junction bases with no gene match: 14. Germline V gene data show CDR1 as MNHNS and CDR2 as SASEGT. CDR3 length: 18 residues. CDR3 protein: CASSRGLLRTGMNTEAFF. CDR3 sequence (DNA): TGTGCCAGCAGTCGGGGGTTACTTCGGACAGGGATGAACACTGAAGCTTTCTTT.

In this sample, this clonotype turned up a few times. The J gene is TRBJ1-5, the V gene TRBV10-3; 10 bases match TRBD1. The V gene's germline CDR1 is ENHRY and CDR2 SYGVKD. V lost 6 bases, J lost 6 bases, and 11 bases stayed unmatched. CDR3 length: 16 amino acids. For the CDR3, the DNA is TGTGCCATCAGCATGACAGGGGGCGAAGCAGGTCAGCCCCAGCATTTT. Protein sequence: CAISMTGGEAGQPQHF.

Only a few counts were recorded for this clonotype. The V call is TRBV5-5, the J call TRBJ1-3; unclear D gene. The V gene lost 2 bases and the J gene lost 4 bases, with 10 bases spanning the gap. From germline, CDR1 is SGHKS and CDR2 YYEKEE (reference sequence). This CDR3 has 14 amino acids. The CDR3 region is CASSFTLRGNTIYF. The CDR3 DNA reads TGTGCCAGCAGCTTCACCCTTAGGGGAAACACCATATATTTT. The entire variable domain, with the rest obtained from reference TRBV5-5 and TRBJ1-3, is as follows: DAGVTQSPTHLIKTRGQQVTLRCSPISGHKSVSWYQQVLGQGPQFIFQYYEKEERGRGNFPDRFSARQFPNYSSELNVNALLLGDSALYLCASSFTLRGNTIYFGEGSWLTVV.